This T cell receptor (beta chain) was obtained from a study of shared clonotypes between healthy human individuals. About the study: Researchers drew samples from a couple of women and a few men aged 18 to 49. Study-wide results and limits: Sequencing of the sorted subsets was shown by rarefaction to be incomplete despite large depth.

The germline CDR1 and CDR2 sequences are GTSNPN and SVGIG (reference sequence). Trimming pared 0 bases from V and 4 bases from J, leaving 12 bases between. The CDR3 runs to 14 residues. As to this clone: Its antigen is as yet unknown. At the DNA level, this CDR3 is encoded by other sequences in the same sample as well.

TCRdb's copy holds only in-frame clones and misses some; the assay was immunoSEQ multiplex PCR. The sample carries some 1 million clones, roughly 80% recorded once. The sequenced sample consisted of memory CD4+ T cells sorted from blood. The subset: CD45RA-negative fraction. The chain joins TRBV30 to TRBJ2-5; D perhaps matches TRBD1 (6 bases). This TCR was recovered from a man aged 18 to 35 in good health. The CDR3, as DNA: TGTGCCTGGAGTGTACTGGCAGGGGCAGAGACCCAGTACTTC. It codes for CAWSVLAGAETQYF.